This TCR beta chain was found in a study of chemoradiotherapy in HPV16-positive cancers. General study points: Only two HPV16-positive patients supplied the functional HPV-specificity definition.

A word on this clone: Its antigen is as yet unknown.

TCRdb's table, derived via immunoSEQ multiplex PCR, lists solely in-frame clones and lacks some. The data hold tens of thousands of clones, with around four fifths observed a single time. V was shortened by 0 bases and J by 1 base, with 5 bases between the two germline ends. The CDR3 covers 14 residues. Germline V gene lookup returns CDR1 SGHAT and CDR2 FQNNGV. Sequences were derived from blood, sampled from a patient who underwent chemoradiotherapy. The sequence was obtained from a human donor with HPV-associated anogenital cancer. V usage is TRBV11-2 and J usage is TRBJ2-3; no clear D gene. CDR3 nucleotides: TGTGCCAGCAGCTTAGATCGGGGCACAGATACGCAGTATTTT. Translation: CASSLDRGTDTQYF.